One sample yielded the 14 T cell receptor beta chains listed below, sequenced in a study of blood T cell repertoires in COVID-19. Produced via immunoSEQ multiplex PCR; TCRdb's table is partial and in-frame only. The table lists about 160,000 clones, approximately 77% of them singletons. Source material: PBMCs or T cells enriched from blood (not recorded which). Receptors originate from a man aged 55 to 69 who had recovered from COVID-19.

The gene calls are TRBV5-1 and TRBJ2-1; 9 bases match TRBD2. CDR3 length: 15 residues. The V gene end was trimmed by 0 bases and the J gene end by 9 bases; junction bases not matched to a gene: 7. Germline V gives CDR1 SGHRS, CDR2 YFSETQ. As DNA, the CDR3 is TGCGCCAGCAGCTTGGGGACTAGCGAAAAATTTGAGCAGTTCTTC. It yields the protein CASSLGTSEKFEQFF.

The rearrangement links TRBV9 to TRBJ2-5; TRBD2 agrees at 10 bases. J was trimmed by 8 bases and V by 2 bases; bases with no gene match: 6. Germline loops: CDR1 SGDLS, CDR2 YYNGEE. The CDR3 sequence is 14 residues long. The CDR3 sequence is CASSVSGGPGTQYF. The CDR3 DNA is TGTGCCAGCAGCGTTAGCGGGGGGCCAGGTACCCAGTACTTC.

J is TRBJ1-5 and V is TRBV19, with a possible D match to TRBD1 (5 bases). Trimming took off 3 bases at V and 3 bases at J, with 9 bases between the two ends. Germline assignment: CDR1 LNHDA and CDR2 SQIVND (reference sequence). The CDR3 runs 14 residues. Here the CDR3 reads CASSMVDNNQPQHF. The CDR3 DNA sequence: TGTGCCAGTAGTATGGTGGACAACAATCAGCCCCAGCATTTT.

This chain joins TRBV13 and TRBJ1-5; the D gene is possibly TRBD1 (5 bases). Germline V gene sequence: CDR1 PRHDT, CDR2 FYEKMQ (reference sequence). The CDR3 totals 13 residues. V was cut by 4 bases and J by 7 bases, with 11 bases left in between. CDR3 sequence: CASSSGVNQPQHF. In DNA form, the CDR3 reads TGTGCCAGCAGCTCGGGGGTAAACCAGCCCCAGCATTTT. Based on the CDR3 plus reference TRBV13 and TRBJ1-5, the full variable domain is AAGVIQSPRHLIKEKRETATLKCYPIPRHDTVYWYQQGPGQDPQFLISFYEKMQSDKGSIPDRFSAQQFSDYHSELNMSSLELGDSALYFCASSSGVNQPQHFGDGTRLSIL.

The chain couples TRBV7-9 to TRBJ2-1, with 9 bases lining up with TRBD1. Germline V gene data show CDR1 as SEHNR and CDR2 as FQNEAQ (reference sequence). This CDR3 has 16 residues. V was clipped by 0 bases and J by 3 bases; unmatched bases: 3. The CDR3 sequence: CASSLAPGQGYNEQFF. The CDR3 nucleotides are TGTGCCAGCAGCTTAGCTCCGGGACAGGGCTACAATGAGCAGTTCTTC.

The V call is TRBV11-2, the J call TRBJ2-1; a weak D match, TRBD2 (6 bases). The CDR3 has 15 residues. Germline V gene sequence: CDR1 SGHAT, CDR2 FQNNGV. Deletions cut 5 bases from V and 1 base from J, with 12 bases between. The CDR3 sequence is CASSATGLSYNEQFF. The CDR3 DNA is TGTGCCAGCAGCGCGACGGGACTGTCCTACAATGAGCAGTTCTTC.

This chain links TRBV28 with TRBJ1-2, with D possibly TRBD1 on 5 matching bases. The V end lost 5 bases, the J end lost 2 bases, and 12 bases lay between the germline ends. The CDR3 is made up of 14 amino acids. Germline V CDR1 and CDR2: MDHEN, SYDVKM. CDR3 in amino acids: CASSPSDKNYGYTF. The CDR3 DNA follows: TGTGCCAGCAGTCCCTCGGACAAGAACTATGGCTACACCTTC.

This sequence joins TRBV9 and TRBJ2-3; perhaps TRBD1 as D (5 bases). The CDR3 length is 14 residues. The germline V gene encodes CDR1 SGDLS and CDR2 YYNGEE. Trimming pared 0 bases from V and 5 bases from J, leaving 10 bases between. The CDR3 DNA is TGTGCCAGCAGCGTAGTGGGGCCGGGAGATACGCAGTATTTT. Translation gives CASSVVGPGDTQYF. The variable domain in full, completed from reference TRBV9 and TRBJ2-3, reads DSGVTQTPKHLITATGQRVTLRCSPRSGDLSVYWYQQSLDQGLQFLIQYYNGEERAKGNILERFSAQQFPDLHSELNLSSLELGDSALYFCASSVVGPGDTQYFGPGTRLTVL.

The chain uses TRBV19 and TRBJ1-2; possibly TRBD1 for D (5 bases). The CDR3 has 13 amino acids. Germline CDR1 is LNHDA and CDR2 is SQIVND (reference sequence). The germline V and J ends were trimmed by 5 bases and 6 bases, with 13 bases remaining between them. As DNA, the CDR3 is TGTGCCAGTAGTTACAGGCTTGAAAATGGCTACACCTTC. It encodes CASSYRLENGYTF.

The V gene is TRBV5-8, the J gene TRBJ2-1; perhaps TRBD1 as D (5 bases). Trimming took 3 bases from V and 8 from J, leaving 15 bases between them. CDR1 and CDR2 from the germline V gene are SGHTS and YDEGEE. CDR3 size: 14 residues. As DNA, the CDR3 is TGTGCCAGCAGCTCAGACCAGGGCAAGGATGAGCAGTTCTTC. Translation gives CASSSDQGKDEQFF.

This clone was seen a handful of times. J is TRBJ1-1 and V is TRBV12-3 or TRBV12-4; possibly TRBD1 for D (5 bases). This CDR3 comprises 13 residues. Trimming removed 8 bases at V and 2 bases at J, with 12 bases between. The DNA for the CDR3 is TGTGCCAGCTCCAGGGCGAGAAACACTGAAGCTTTCTTT. This sequence encodes CASSRARNTEAFF.

CDR3 residues: CASSPRTGRETQYF. As DNA, the CDR3 is TGTGCCAGCTCACCTCGGACAGGAAGAGAGACCCAGTACTTC. V gene TRBV18 combines with J gene TRBJ2-5; TRBD1 agrees at 7 bases. The V gene's germline CDR1 is KGHSH and CDR2 LQKENI. The length of the CDR3 is 14 residues. Losses at the gene ends were 3 bases for V and 4 bases for J; bases not matched to a gene: 5. The full variable domain, its missing parts supplied by reference TRBV18 and TRBJ2-5, is NAGVMQNPRHLVRRRGQEARLRCSPMKGHSHVYWYRQLPEEGLKFMVYLQKENIIDESGMPKERFSAEFPKEGPSILRIQQVVRGDSAAYFCASSPRTGRETQYFGPGTRLLVL.

A note on this clone: The CDR3 end shows no conserved phenylalanine or tryptophan, and so a read error is likely. CDR3 in DNA: TGTGCCAGCAGTTACGGACAGTCTGGGGCCAACGTCCTGACTCTC. Encoded protein: CASSYGQSGANVLTL. This rearrangement joins TRBV11-1 to TRBJ2-6; possibly TRBD1 for D (6 bases). This CDR3 is built from 15 residues. The germline gives CDR1 SGHAT, CDR2 FQDESV (reference sequence). The V gene lost 6 bases and the J gene lost 1 base, with 10 bases spanning the gap.

The rearrangement joins TRBV20-1 to TRBJ1-2; D may be TRBD1 (6 bases). V was clipped by 4 bases and J by 5 bases, with 8 bases between them. CDR1 DFQATT and CDR2 SNEGSKA come from the germline V gene (reference sequence). The CDR3 loop spans 11 amino acids. The CDR3 sequence: CSAKQGYGYTF. The CDR3 nucleotides are TGCAGTGCTAAACAGGGATATGGCTACACCTTC.